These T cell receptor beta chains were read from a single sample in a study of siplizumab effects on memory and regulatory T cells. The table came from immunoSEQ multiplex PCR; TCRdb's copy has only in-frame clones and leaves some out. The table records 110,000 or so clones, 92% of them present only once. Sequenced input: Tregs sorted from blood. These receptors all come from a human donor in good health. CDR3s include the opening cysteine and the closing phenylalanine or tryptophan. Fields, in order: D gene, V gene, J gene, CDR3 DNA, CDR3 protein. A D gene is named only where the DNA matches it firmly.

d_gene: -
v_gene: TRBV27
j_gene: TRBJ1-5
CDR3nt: TGTGCCAGCAGTTTATCTTGGGGGTACAATCAGCCCCAGCATTTT
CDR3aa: CASSLSWGYNQPQHF

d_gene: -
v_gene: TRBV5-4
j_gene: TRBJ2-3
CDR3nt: TGTGCCAGCAGCCAGGGAGCTCCCCACCCCACAGATACGCAGTATTTT
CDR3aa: CASSQGAPHPTDTQYF

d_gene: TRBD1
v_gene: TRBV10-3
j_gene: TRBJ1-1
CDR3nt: TGTGCCATCAGTGAGATGGGACAGGGAGGGACTGAAGCTTTCTTT
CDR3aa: CAISEMGQGGTEAFF

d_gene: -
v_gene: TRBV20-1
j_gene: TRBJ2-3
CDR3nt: TGCAGTGCTAGTAAAGCAGATACGCAGTATTTT
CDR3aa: CSASKADTQYF

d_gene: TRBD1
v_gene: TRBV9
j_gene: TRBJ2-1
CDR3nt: TGTGCCAGCAGCGTAGTTGGACAGGGGCCGCACAATGAGCAGTTCTTC
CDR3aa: CASSVVGQGPHNEQFF

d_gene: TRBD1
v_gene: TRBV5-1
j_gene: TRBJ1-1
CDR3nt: TGCGCCAGCAGCTCCCCTGACAGGGACCCTTTGAACACTGAAGCTTTCTTT
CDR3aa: CASSSPDRDPLNTEAFF

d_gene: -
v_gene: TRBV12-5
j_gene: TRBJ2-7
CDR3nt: TGTGCTAGTGGTTTGGTAGGCAGGGGCGAGCAGTACTTC
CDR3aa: CASGLVGRGEQYF

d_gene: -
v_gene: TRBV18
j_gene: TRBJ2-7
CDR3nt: TGTGCCAGCTCAAATGGGGCAGAATCTCGCGAGCAGTACTTC
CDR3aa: CASSNGAESREQYF

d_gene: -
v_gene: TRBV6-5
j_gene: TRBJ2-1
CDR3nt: TGTGCCAGCAGCCGGGGCAATGAGCAGTTCTTC
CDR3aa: CASSRGNEQFF

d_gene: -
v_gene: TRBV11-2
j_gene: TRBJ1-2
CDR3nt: TGTGCCAGCAGCTTTGCAGGGGCGAGTGGCTACACCTTC
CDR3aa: CASSFAGASGYTF

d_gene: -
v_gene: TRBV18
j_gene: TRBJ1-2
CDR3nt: TGTGCCAGCTCACCACCGAATCCGGCAGGGGATGGCTACACCTTC
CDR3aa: CASSPPNPAGDGYTF